This is a list of T cell receptor beta chains from one sample in a study of early T cells in non-severe SARS-CoV-2 infection. TCRdb redid the calling of the 5' RACE reads with MiXCR, one entry per CDR3 protein. The sample contains 45,000 to 70,000 distinct CDR3 sequences, about 8% of which appear only once. The sequenced sample was whole blood, obtained at baseline. The receptors were gathered from an adult who was a healthcare worker with PCR-confirmed SARS-CoV-2 infection or an uninfected control (not recorded which). Both conserved end residues are part of each CDR3. D genes are given only for firm matches. Clone size is shown for a subset of rows, as once, few, many or a class of expanded clone.

>TRBJ2-5|TRBV9|few|-
CASSASAASETQYF
TGTGCCAGCAGCGCGTCGGCCGCTTCAGAGACCCAGTACTTC
>TRBJ1-1|TRBV20-1|few|-
CSARRGPEAFF
TGCAGTGCTAGGAGGGGACCTGAAGCTTTCTTT
>TRBJ2-3|TRBV7-9|few|-
CASSLESSSRATDTQYF
TGTGCCAGCAGCTTAGAATCCAGCTCCAGGGCGACAGATACGCAGTATTTT
>TRBJ2-7|TRBV29-1|-|-
CSVEDRRAGYEQYF
TGCAGCGTTGAAGATCGGAGGGCCGGATACGAGCAGTACTTC
>TRBJ2-7|TRBV29-1|-|-
CSVLSGSYEQYF
TGCAGCGTCCTTAGCGGCTCCTACGAGCAGTACTTC
>TRBJ2-1|TRBV5-6|few|-
CASRIQSSYNEQFF
TGTGCCAGCCGCATCCAGAGCTCCTACAATGAGCAGTTCTTC
>TRBJ1-1|TRBV6-2/TRBV6-3|many|-
CASGGRGAFF
TGTGCCAGCGGGGGCAGGGGCGCTTTCTTT
>TRBJ2-5|TRBV29-1|few|TRBD1
CSVHVPGQGETQYF
TGCAGCGTGCACGTTCCGGGACAGGGAGAGACCCAGTACTTC
>TRBJ1-1|TRBV5-6|many|-
CASSLRGMNTEAFF
TGTGCCAGCAGCTTAAGGGGTATGAACACTGAAGCTTTCTTT
>TRBJ2-3|TRBV3-1|-|TRBD2
CASSNRTSGSIDTQYF
TGTGCCAGCAGCAACCGAACTAGCGGGAGTATCGATACGCAGTATTTT
>TRBJ2-3|TRBV28|few|TRBD2
CASRQRSGRALTDTQYF
TGTGCCAGCAGGCAACGAAGCGGGAGGGCCTTAACAGATACGCAGTATTTT
>TRBJ2-1|TRBV5-6|many|TRBD2
CASSLSTSGITNEQFF
TGTGCCAGCAGCCTTAGTACTAGCGGGATTACCAATGAGCAGTTCTTC
>TRBJ2-1|TRBV28|many|-
CASSLQGKSFF
TGTGCCAGCAGTTTACAGGGGAAATCGTTCTTC
>TRBJ2-5|TRBV20-1|few|TRBD1
CSAPLTGGRETQYF
TGCAGTGCTCCTCTGACAGGGGGCAGGGAGACCCAGTACTTC
>TRBJ2-5|TRBV6-6|few|TRBD2
CASSYTGTSGDQETQYF
TGTGCCAGCAGTTACACCGGGACTAGCGGGGACCAAGAGACCCAGTACTTC
>TRBJ2-1|TRBV7-9|many|TRBD2
CASSLLAGATREQFF
TGTGCCAGCAGCCTCTTAGCGGGAGCCACGCGGGAGCAGTTCTTC
>TRBJ2-1|TRBV12-3/TRBV12-4|-|-
CASSLVGTNEDEQFF
TGTGCCAGCAGTTTAGTTGGGACCAACGAGGATGAGCAGTTCTTC
>TRBJ2-1|TRBV28|-|TRBD2
CASSYWTSGGMLAQFF
TGTGCCAGCAGCTACTGGACTAGCGGGGGCATGTTGGCGCAGTTCTTC
>TRBJ1-5|TRBV7-2|-|TRBD1
CASSPGTGRLGNQPQHF
TGTGCCAGCAGCCCCGGGACAGGGCGTTTGGGCAATCAGCCCCAGCATTTT
>TRBJ2-7|TRBV3-1|few|-
CASSPKRVRAYEQYF
TGTGCCAGCAGCCCCAAGAGGGTGAGGGCCTACGAGCAGTACTTC
>TRBJ2-7|TRBV20-1|-|TRBD2
CSARDSLAGGRPYEQYF
TGCAGTGCTAGAGATTCCCTAGCGGGAGGCCGTCCCTACGAGCAGTACTTC
>TRBJ2-1|TRBV10-3|many|TRBD1
CAMGTGVGEQFF
TGTGCCATGGGGACAGGGGTAGGTGAGCAGTTCTTC
>TRBJ2-7|TRBV29-1|-|-
CSVEEGGTYEQYF
TGCAGCGTTGAAGAAGGAGGGACCTACGAGCAGTACTTC
>TRBJ2-2|TRBV16|many|-
CASSQSTTNTGELFF
TGTGCCAGCAGCCAATCGACAACGAACACCGGGGAGCTGTTTTTT
>TRBJ2-7|TRBV12-3/TRBV12-4|many|TRBD2
CASTLTSGSNEQYF
TGTGCCAGCACCCTGACTAGCGGGAGCAACGAGCAGTACTTC
>TRBJ2-5|TRBV6-5|few|-
CASSDNPPGTSFGSETQYF
TGTGCCAGCAGTGATAACCCCCCCGGGACTTCCTTTGGGTCGGAGACCCAGTACTTC
>TRBJ2-1|TRBV29-1|few|TRBD2
CSVEYAGVDYNEQFF
TGCAGCGTTGAATACGCGGGAGTCGACTACAATGAGCAGTTCTTC
>TRBJ2-1|TRBV18|many|-
CASSPAMGRSYEQFF
TGTGCCAGCTCACCAGCTATGGGACGATCCTATGAGCAGTTCTTC
>TRBJ1-5|TRBV6-5|-|-
CASRGGSGQPQHF
TGTGCCAGCAGGGGAGGTTCCGGACAGCCCCAGCATTTT
>TRBJ2-7|TRBV28|many|-
CASSLHYEQYF
TGTGCCAGCAGTCTCCACTACGAGCAGTACTTC
>TRBJ1-4|TRBV20-1|few|-
CSASERISEKLFF
TGCAGTGCTAGCGAACGGATAAGTGAAAAACTGTTTTTT